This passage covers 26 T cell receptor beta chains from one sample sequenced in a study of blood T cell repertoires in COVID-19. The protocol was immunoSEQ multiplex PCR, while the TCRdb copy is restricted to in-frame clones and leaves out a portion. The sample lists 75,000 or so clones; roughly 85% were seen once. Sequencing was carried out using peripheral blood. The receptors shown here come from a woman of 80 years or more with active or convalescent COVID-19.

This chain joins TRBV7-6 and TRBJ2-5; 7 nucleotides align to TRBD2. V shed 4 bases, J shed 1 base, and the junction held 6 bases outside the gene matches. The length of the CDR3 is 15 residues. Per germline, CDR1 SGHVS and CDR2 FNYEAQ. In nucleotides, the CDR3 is TGTGCCAGCAGCTCTGGCCTAGCGGCCCAAGAGACCCAGTACTTC. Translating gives CASSSGLAAQETQYF.

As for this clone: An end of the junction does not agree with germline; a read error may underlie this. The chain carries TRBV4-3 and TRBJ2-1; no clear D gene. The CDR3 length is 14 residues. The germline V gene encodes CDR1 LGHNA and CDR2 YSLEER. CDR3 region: CASRQEVSYNEQFF. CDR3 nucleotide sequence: TGCGCCAGCAGGCAAGAGGTCAGCTACAATGAGCAGTTCTTC.

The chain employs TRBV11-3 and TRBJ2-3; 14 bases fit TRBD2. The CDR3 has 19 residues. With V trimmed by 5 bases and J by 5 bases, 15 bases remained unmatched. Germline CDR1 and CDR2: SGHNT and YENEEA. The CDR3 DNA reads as TGTGCCAGCAGCGCACAGGGGACTAGCGGGAGATGGGGAGGAGATACGCAGTATTTT. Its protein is CASSAQGTSGRWGGDTQYF.

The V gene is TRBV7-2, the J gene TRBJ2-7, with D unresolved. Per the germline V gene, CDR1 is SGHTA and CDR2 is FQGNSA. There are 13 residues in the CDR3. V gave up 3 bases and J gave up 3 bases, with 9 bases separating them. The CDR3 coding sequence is TGTGCCAGCAGCTTGGCCTTCAGCTACGAGCAGTACTTC. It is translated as CASSLAFSYEQYF.

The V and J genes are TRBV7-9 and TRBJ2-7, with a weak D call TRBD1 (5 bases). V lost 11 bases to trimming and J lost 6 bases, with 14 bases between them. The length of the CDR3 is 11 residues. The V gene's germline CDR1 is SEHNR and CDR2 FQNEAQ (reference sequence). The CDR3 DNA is TGTGCCGGTCAGACAGTACTCGAGCAGTACTTC. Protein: CAGQTVLEQYF.

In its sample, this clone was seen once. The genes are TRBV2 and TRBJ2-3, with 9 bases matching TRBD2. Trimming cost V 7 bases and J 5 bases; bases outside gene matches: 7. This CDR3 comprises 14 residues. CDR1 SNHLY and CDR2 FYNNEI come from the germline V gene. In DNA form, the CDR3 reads TGTGCCAGCACCCCTAGCGGGGAAGGAGATACGCAGTATTTT. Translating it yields CASTPSGEGDTQYF.

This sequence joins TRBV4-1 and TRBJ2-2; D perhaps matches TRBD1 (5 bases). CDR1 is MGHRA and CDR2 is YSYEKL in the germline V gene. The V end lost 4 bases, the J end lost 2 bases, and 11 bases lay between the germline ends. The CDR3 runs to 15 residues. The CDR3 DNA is TGCGCCAGCAGCCTCACACAGGAAAACACCGGGGAGCTGTTTTTT. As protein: CASSLTQENTGELFF.

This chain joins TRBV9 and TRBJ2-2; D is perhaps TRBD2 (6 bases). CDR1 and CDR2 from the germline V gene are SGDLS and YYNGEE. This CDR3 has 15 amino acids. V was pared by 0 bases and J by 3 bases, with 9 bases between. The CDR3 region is CASSVGAGYTGELFF. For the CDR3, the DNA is TGTGCCAGCAGCGTAGGGGCGGGATACACCGGGGAGCTGTTTTTT.

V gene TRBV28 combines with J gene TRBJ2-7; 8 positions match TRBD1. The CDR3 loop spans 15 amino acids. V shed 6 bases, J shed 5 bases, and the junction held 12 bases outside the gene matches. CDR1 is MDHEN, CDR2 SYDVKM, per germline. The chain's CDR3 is CASSPIGRTGNEQYF. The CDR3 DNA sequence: TGTGCCAGCAGCCCAATAGGCCGGACAGGGAACGAGCAGTACTTC. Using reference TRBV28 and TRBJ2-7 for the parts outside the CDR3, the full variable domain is DVKVTQSSRYLVKRTGEKVFLECVQDMDHENMFWYRQDPGLGLRLIYFSYDVKMKEKGDIPEGYSVSREKKERFSLILESASTNQTSMYLCASSPIGRTGNEQYFGPGTRLTVT.

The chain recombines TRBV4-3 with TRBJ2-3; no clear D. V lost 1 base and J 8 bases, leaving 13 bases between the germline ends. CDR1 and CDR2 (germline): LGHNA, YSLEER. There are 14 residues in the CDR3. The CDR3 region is CASSQGLDATTQYF. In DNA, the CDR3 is TGCGCCAGCAGCCAAGGCCTAGACGCCACTACGCAGTATTTT.

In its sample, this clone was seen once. The CDR3: CASSQRDRDRNQPQHF. The CDR3 DNA sequence: TGTGCCAGCAGCCAACGAGACAGGGATCGGAATCAGCCCCAGCATTTT. V gene TRBV4-2 combines with J gene TRBJ1-5; 7 nucleotides agree with TRBD1. Looked up from germline, CDR1 is LGHNA and CDR2 is YNFKEQ. With 2 bases clipped from V and 4 bases from J, the junction kept 8 bases outside the gene matches. The CDR3 extends over 16 amino acids.

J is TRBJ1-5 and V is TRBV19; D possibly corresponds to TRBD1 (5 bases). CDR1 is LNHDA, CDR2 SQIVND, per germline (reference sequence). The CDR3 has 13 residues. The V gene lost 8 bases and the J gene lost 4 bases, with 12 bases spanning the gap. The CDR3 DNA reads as TGTGCCAGTCGCCTCGCAGGGAATCAGCCCCAGCATTTT. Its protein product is CASRLAGNQPQHF.

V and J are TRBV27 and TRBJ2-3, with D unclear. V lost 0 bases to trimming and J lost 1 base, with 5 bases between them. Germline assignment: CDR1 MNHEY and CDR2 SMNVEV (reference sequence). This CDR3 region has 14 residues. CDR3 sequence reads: CASSLSIGTDTQYF. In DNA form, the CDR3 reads TGTGCCAGCAGTTTATCCATAGGCACAGATACGCAGTATTTT.

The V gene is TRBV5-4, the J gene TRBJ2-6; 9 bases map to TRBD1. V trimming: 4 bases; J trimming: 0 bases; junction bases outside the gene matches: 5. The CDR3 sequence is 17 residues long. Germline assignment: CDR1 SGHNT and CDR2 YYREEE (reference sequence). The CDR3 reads CASSPGQGLSGANVLTF. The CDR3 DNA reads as TGTGCCAGCAGCCCGGGACAGGGACTCTCTGGGGCCAACGTCCTGACTTTC.

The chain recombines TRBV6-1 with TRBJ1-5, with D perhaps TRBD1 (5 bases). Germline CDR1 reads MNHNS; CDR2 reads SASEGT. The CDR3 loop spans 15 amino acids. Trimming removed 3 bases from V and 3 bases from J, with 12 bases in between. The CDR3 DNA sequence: TGTGCCAGCAGTGAGCCGGGACTTATCAATCAGCCCCAGCATTTT. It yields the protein CASSEPGLINQPQHF.

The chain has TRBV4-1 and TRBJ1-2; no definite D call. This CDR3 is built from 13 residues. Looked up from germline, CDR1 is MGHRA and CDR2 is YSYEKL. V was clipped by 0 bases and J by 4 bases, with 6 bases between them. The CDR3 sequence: CASSQELLYGYTF. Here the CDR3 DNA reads TGCGCCAGCAGCCAAGAACTTCTCTATGGCTACACCTTC.

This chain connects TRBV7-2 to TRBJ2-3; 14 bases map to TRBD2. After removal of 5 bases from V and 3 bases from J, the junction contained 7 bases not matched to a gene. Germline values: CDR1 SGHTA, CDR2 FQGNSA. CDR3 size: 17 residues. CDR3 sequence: CASSLWTSGRQTDTQYF. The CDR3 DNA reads TGTGCCAGCAGCCTCTGGACTAGCGGGAGGCAGACAGATACGCAGTATTTT.

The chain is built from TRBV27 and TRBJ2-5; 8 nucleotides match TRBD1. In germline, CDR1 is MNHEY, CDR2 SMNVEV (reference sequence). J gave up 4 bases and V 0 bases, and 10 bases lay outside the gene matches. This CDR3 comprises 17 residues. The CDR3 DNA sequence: TGTGCCAGCAGTTTATCTTTCCCAAGGACAGGGATAGAGACCCAGTACTTC. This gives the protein CASSLSFPRTGIETQYF.

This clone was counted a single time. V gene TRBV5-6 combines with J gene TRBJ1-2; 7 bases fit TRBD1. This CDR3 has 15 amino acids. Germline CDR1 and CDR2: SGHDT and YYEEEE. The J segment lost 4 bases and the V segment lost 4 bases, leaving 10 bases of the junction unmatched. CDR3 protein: CASSPETGKLYGYTF. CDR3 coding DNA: TGTGCCAGCAGCCCCGAGACAGGGAAACTCTATGGCTACACCTTC.

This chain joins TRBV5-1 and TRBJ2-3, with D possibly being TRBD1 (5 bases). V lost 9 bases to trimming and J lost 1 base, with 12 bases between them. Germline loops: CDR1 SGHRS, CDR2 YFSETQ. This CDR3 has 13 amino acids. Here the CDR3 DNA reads TGCGCCACCTCGGAGACAGGCACAGATACGCAGTATTTT. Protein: CATSETGTDTQYF.

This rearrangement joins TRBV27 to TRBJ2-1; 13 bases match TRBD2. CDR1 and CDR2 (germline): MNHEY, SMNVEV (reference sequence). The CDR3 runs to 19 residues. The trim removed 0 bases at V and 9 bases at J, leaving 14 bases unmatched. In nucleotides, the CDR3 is TGTGCCAGCAGTTTATCGGGGACTAGCGGGGATTGGCCAATCGGTGAGCAGTTCTTC. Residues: CASSLSGTSGDWPIGEQFF.

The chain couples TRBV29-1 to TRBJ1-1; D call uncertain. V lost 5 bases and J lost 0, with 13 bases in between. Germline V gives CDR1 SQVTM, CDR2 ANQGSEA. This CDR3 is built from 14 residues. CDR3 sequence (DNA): TGCAGCGTTCGGGAGAGCTTTATGAACACTGAAGCTTTCTTT. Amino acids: CSVRESFMNTEAFF.

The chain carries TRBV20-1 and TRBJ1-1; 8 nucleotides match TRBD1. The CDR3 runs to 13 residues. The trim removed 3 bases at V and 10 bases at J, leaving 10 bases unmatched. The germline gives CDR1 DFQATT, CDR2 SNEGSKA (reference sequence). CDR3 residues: CSASPTGGIGAFF. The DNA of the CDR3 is TGCAGTGCTAGTCCTACAGGGGGGATCGGAGCTTTCTTT.

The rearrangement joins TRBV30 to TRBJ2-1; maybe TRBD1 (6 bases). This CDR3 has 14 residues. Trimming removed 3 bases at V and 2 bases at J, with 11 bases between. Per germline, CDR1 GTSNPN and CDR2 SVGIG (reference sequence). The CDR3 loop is CAWRRGSPYNEQFF. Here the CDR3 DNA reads TGTGCCTGGAGGAGGGGGTCTCCCTACAATGAGCAGTTCTTC.

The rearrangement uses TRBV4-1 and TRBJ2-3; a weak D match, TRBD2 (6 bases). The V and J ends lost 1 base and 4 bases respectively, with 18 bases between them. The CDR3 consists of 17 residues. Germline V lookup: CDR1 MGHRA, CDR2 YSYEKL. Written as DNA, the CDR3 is TGCGCCAGCAGCCAAGTTTGGGCCGGGAGCCCTCCAGATACGCAGTATTTT. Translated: CASSQVWAGSPPDTQYF.

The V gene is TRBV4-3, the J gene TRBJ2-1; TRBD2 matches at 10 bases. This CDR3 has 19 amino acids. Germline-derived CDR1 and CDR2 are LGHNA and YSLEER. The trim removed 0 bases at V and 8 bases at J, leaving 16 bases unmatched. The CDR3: CASSQELVAGGPQGDEQFF. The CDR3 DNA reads TGCGCCAGCAGCCAAGAGTTGGTAGCGGGAGGCCCTCAGGGCGATGAGCAGTTCTTC.